This T cell receptor beta chain was captured by sequencing in a study of monozygotic twins with inflammatory bowel disease. The authors isolated total RNA from whole blood without sorting T cells. TCRdb reprocessed the 5' RACE reads and reports one entry per CDR3 protein, with no DNA. Recorded for this sample: over 350,000 distinct CDR3 sequences. Germline CDR1 is MNHEY and CDR2 is SVGAGI. This CDR3 is built from 13 residues. Material: blood. This sequence joins TRBV6-5 and TRBJ2-1. This receptor was obtained from a human donor with ulcerative colitis or Crohn's disease, or a healthy co-twin of an affected twin (not recorded which). CDR3 residues: CASSYSGFSEQFF.